This T cell receptor (beta chain) comes out of a study of human T cells and chemical hapten exposure. Across the study: The study traced per-sample TCR yield variation mainly to small differences in pooled library volumes.

This sample's time point: healthy volunteer bleed at 6 weeks. The starting material, unfractionated whole blood, was used for total RNA extraction. This CDR3 has 11 residues. Germline CDR1 and CDR2: SNHLY and FYNNEI. Trimming pared 8 bases from V and 4 bases from J, leaving 7 bases between. TCRdb redid the calling of the RACE reads with MiXCR, one entry per CDR3 protein. This sample has 50,000 to 70,000 distinct CDR3 sequences; roughly 6.1% occur once, and the top ten carry around 3.4%. There are many counts of this clonotype. This chain links TRBV2 with TRBJ2-3; D is unresolved. This clonotype originated in a female donor in good health. Some clones in this sample may be carry-over from other donors' samples. The sample comprised whole blood. This chain's CDR3 is CASGLSDTQYF. DNA for the CDR3: TGTGCCAGCGGATTGTCAGATACGCAGTATTTT.